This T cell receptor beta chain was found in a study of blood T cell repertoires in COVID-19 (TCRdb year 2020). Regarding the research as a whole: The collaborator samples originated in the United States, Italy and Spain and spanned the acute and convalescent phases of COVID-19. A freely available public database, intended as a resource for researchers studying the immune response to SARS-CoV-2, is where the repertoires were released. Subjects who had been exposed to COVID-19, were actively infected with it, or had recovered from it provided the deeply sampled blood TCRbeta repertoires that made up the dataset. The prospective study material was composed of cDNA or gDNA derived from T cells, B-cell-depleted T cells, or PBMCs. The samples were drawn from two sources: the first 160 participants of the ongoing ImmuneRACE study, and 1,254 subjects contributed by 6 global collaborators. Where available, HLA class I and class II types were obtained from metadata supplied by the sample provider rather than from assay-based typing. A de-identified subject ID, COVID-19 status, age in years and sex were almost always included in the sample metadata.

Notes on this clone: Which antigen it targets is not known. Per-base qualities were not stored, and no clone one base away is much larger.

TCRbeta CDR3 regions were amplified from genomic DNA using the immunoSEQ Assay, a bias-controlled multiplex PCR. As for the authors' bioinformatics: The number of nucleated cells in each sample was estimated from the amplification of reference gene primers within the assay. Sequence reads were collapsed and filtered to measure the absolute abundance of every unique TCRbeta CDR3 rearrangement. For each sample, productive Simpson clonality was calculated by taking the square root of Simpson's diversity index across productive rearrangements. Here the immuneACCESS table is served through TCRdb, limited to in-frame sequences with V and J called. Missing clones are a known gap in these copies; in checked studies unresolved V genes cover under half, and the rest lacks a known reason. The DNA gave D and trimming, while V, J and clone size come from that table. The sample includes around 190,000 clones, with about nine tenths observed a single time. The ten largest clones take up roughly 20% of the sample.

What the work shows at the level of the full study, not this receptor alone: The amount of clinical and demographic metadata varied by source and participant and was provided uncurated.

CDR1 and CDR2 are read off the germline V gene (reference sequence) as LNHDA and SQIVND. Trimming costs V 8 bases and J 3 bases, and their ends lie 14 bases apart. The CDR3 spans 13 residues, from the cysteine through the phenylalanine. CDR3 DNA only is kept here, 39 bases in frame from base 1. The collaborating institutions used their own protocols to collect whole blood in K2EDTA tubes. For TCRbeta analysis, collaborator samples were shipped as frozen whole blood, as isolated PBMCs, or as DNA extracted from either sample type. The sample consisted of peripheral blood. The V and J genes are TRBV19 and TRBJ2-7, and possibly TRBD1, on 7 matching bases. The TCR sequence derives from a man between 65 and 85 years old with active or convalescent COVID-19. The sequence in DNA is TGTGCCAGTGCTCCAGGGGGAGGCTACGAGCAGTACTTC. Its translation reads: CASAPGGGYEQYF.